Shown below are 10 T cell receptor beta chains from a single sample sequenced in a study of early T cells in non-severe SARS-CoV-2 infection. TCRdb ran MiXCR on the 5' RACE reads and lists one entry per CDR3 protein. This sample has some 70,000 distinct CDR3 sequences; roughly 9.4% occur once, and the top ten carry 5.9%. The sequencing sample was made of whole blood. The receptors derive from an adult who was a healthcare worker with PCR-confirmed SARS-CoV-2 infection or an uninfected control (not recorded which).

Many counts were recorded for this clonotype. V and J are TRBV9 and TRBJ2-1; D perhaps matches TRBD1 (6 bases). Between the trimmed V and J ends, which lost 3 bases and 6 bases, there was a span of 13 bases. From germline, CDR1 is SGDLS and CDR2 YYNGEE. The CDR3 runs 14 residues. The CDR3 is CASSARDIINEQFF. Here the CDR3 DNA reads TGTGCCAGCAGCGCTAGGGACATAATCAATGAGCAGTTCTTC.

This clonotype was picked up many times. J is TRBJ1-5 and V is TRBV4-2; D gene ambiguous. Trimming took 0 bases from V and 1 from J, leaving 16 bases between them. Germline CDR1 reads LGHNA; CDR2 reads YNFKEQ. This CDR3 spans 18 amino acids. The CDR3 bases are TGTGCCAGCAGCCAAGACTCCGTAGAGGGAGGCAGCAATCAGCCCCAGCATTTT. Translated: CASSQDSVEGGSNQPQHF.

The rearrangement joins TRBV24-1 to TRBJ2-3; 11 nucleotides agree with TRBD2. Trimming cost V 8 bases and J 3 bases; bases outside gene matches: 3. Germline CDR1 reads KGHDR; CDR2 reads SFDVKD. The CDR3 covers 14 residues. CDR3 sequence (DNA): TGTGCCACCAAGGCTAGCGGGGGGACAGATACGCAGTATTTT. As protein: CATKASGGTDTQYF.

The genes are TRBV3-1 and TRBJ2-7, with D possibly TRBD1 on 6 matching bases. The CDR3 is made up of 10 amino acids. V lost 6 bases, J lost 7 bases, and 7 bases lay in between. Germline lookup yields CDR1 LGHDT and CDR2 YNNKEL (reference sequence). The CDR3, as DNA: TGTGCCAGCAGGGGGACAGAGCAGTACTTC. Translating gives CASRGTEQYF.

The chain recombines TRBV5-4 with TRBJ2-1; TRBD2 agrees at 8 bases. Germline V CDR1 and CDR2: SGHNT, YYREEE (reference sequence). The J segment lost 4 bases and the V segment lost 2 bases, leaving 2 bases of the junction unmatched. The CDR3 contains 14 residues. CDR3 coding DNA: TGTGCCAGCAGCTTCCGGGAGGGGTACAATGAGCAGTTCTTC. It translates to CASSFREGYNEQFF.

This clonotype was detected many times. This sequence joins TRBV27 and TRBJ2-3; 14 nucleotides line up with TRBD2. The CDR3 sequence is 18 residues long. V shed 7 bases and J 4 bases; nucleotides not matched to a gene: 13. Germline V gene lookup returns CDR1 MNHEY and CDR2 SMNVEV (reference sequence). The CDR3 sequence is CASTHYPSTSGGADTQYF. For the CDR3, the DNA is TGTGCCAGCACGCACTACCCCTCGACTAGCGGGGGGGCAGATACGCAGTATTTT.

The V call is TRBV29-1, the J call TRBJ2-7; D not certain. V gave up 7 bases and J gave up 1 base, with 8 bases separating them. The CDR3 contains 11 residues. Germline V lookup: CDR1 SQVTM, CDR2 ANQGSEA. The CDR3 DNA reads TGCAGCGGGCAGGAGTCCTACGAGCAGTACTTC. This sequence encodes CSGQESYEQYF.

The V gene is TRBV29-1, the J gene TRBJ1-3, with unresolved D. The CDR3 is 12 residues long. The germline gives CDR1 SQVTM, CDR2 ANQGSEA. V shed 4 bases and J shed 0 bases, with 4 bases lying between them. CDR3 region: CSVVGSGNTIYF. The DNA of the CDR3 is TGCAGCGTTGTGGGCTCTGGAAACACCATATATTTT.

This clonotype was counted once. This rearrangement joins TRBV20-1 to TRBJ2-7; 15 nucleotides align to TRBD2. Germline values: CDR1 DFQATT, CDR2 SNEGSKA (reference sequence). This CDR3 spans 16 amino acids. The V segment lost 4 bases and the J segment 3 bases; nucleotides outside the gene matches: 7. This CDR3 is CSATGLAGGAVYEQYF. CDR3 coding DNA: TGCAGTGCTACGGGACTAGCGGGAGGAGCGGTCTACGAGCAGTACTTC.

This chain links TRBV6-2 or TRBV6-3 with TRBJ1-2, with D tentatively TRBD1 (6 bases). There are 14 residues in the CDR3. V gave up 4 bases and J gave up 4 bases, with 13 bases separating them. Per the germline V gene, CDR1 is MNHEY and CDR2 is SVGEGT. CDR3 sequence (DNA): TGTGCCAGCAGTTCACCGGGACAAGCCTATGGCTACACCTTC. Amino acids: CASSSPGQAYGYTF.